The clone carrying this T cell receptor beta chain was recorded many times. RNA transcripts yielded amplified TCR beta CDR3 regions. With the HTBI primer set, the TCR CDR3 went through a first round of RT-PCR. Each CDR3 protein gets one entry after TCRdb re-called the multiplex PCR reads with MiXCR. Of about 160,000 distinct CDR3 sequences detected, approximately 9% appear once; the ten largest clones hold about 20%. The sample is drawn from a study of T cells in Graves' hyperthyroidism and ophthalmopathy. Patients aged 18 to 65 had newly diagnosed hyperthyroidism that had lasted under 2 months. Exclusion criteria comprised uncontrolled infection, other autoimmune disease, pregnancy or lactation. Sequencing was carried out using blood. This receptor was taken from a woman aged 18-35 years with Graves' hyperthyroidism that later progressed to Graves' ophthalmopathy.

For the CDR3, the DNA is TGTGCCATCAGGGCAGGGCAAGAGCAGTACTTC. Translating it yields CAIRAGQEQYF. This chain connects TRBV10-3 to TRBJ2-7, with a weak D call TRBD1 (5 bases). Germline V CDR1 and CDR2: ENHRY, SYGVKD. The CDR3 is 11 amino acids. With 6 bases removed from V and 7 bases from J, the gap between germline ends came to 10 bases.